This T cell receptor (beta chain) is from a study of cytomegalovirus exposure and HLA in healthy donors. Study conclusions and caveats: TCR beta chains numbering roughly 150 were designated cytomegalovirus-associated. Earlier results showed most TCR beta V segments being productive about 90% or about 30% of the time.

Concerning this clone: Its antigen is unidentified.

PCR employed 60 Vbeta and 13 Jbeta primers. TCRdb keeps only in-frame clones here, not all; method: immunoSEQ multiplex PCR. The sample has 130,000 or so clones, about three quarters seen once. The CDR3 is made up of 15 amino acids. V dropped 5 bases and J dropped 4; count of bases not matched to a gene: 9. The germline V gene encodes CDR1 SGHTA and CDR2 FQGNSA. The sample consisted of PBMCs. The sequence was obtained from a female donor in good health and CMV-seropositive. This chain links TRBV7-2 with TRBJ2-5; 8 nucleotides agree with TRBD1. Here the CDR3 reads CASSHGQGMGETQYF. DNA of the CDR3: TGTGCCAGCAGCCACGGACAGGGTATGGGAGAGACCCAGTACTTC.